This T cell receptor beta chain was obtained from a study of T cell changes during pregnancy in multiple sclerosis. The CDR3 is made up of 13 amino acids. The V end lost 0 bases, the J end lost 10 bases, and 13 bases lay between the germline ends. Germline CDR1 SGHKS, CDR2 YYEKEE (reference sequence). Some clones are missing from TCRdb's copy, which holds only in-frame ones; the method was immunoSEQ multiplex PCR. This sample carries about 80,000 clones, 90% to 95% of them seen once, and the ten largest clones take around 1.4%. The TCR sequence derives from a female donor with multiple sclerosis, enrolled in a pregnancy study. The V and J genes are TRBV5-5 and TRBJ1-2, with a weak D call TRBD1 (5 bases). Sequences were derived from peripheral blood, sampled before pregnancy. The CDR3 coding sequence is TGTGCCAGCAGCTTGGGAACAGGCGACGTCTACACCTTC. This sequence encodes CASSLGTGDVYTF. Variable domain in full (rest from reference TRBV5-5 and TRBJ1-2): DAGVTQSPTHLIKTRGQQVTLRCSPISGHKSVSWYQQVLGQGPQFIFQYYEKEERGRGNFPDRFSARQFPNYSSELNVNALLLGDSALYLCASSLGTGDVYTFGSGTRLTVV.